The rows below give T cell receptor beta chains drawn from one sample of a study of shared clonotypes between healthy human individuals. The repertoire was sequenced with immunoSEQ multiplex PCR; TCRdb's copy has only in-frame clones and lacks some. The sample has some 980,000 clones; approximately 76% are singletons. The material sequenced was memory CD4+ T cells sorted from blood. These receptors all come from a man between 18 and 29 years old in good health. Both conserved end residues are part of each CDR3. D genes are given only for firm matches. Size is omitted from some rows. Given values are once, few, many or a class for expanded clones.

j_gene | v_gene | abundance | d_gene | CDR3aa | CDR3nt
TRBJ2-7 | TRBV4-1 | NA | NA | CASSQAGDPSYEQYF | TGCGCCAGCAGCCAAGCGGGGGATCCCTCCTACGAGCAGTACTTC
TRBJ2-4 | TRBV9 | few | NA | CASSVDLENIQYF | TGTGCCAGCAGCGTAGATCTAGAAAACATTCAGTACTTC
TRBJ2-3 | TRBV7-9 | NA | TRBD1 | CAIGQGVGDTQYF | TGTGCCATCGGACAGGGCGTGGGTGATACGCAGTATTTT
TRBJ2-7 | TRBV4-3 | NA | TRBD2 | CASSQEGSTSGRTYEQYF | TGCGCCAGCAGCCAAGAGGGCAGCACTAGCGGGCGTACCTACGAGCAGTACTTC
TRBJ1-6 | TRBV19 | NA | NA | CASSTSSDSPLHF | TGTGCCAGTAGTACCTCGTCCGATTCACCCCTCCACTTT
TRBJ2-6 | TRBV19 | once | NA | CASSPGYSGANVLTF | TGTGCCAGTAGTCCAGGGTACTCTGGGGCCAACGTCCTGACTTTC
TRBJ1-5 | TRBV27 | NA | NA | CASGPRSGAHQPQHF | TGTGCCAGCGGTCCTCGGTCGGGGGCTCATCAGCCCCAGCATTTT
TRBJ1-4 | TRBV10-3 | once | TRBD1 | CAISGTGSPNEKLFF | TGTGCCATCAGCGGGACAGGGTCCCCTAATGAAAAACTGTTTTTT
TRBJ1-6 | TRBV4-3 | NA | NA | CASSPAQGRHSPLHF | TGCGCCAGCAGCCCTGCACAGGGAAGGCATTCACCCCTCCACTTT
TRBJ1-2 | TRBV23-1 | NA | TRBD1 | CASSHIGTGNYGYTF | TGCGCCAGCAGTCATATCGGGACAGGGAACTATGGCTACACCTTC
TRBJ1-2 | TRBV4-2 | few | TRBD1 | CASSQEIGQGLYGYTF | TGTGCCAGCAGCCAAGAAATCGGACAGGGACTTTATGGCTACACCTTC
TRBJ2-7 | TRBV10-3 | NA | NA | CAASGTHYEQYF | TGTGCCGCCTCGGGGACACACTACGAGCAGTACTTC
TRBJ1-1 | TRBV5-1 | once | NA | CASSFSGPTTEAFF | TGCGCCAGCAGCTTCTCCGGACCGACCACTGAAGCTTTCTTT
TRBJ2-1 | TRBV29-1 | NA | NA | CSVEGGYNEQFF | TGCAGCGTTGAAGGAGGGTATAATGAGCAGTTCTTC
TRBJ1-4 | TRBV7-9 | NA | TRBD1 | CASSPIGTGVEKLFF | TGTGCCAGCAGCCCAATCGGGACAGGGGTTGAAAAACTGTTTTTT
TRBJ2-1 | TRBV6-6 | NA | NA | CAILRPGDNEQFF | TGTGCCATCCTCCGTCCGGGGGACAATGAGCAGTTCTTC
TRBJ2-7 | TRBV4-3 | few | NA | CASSQDRSGSFYEQYF | TGCGCCAGCAGCCAAGATCGGAGCGGGTCGTTCTACGAGCAGTACTTC